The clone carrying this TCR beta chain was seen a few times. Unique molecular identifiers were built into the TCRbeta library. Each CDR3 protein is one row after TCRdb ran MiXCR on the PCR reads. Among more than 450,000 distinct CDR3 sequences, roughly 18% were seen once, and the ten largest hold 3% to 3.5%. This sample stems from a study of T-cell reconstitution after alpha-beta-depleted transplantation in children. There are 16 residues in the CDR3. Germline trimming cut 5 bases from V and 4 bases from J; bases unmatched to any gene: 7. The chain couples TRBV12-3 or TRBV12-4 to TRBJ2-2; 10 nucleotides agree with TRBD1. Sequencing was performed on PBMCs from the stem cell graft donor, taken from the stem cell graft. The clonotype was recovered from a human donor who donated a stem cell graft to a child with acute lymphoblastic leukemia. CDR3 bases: TGTGCCAGCAGTCCCCGGACAGGGGGTAGCACCGGGGAGCTGTTTTTT. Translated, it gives CASSPRTGGSTGELFF.